This TCR beta chain derives from a study of OX40 agonist ivuxolimab in advanced cancers. In the study overall: Ivuxolimab, which targeted the costimulatory receptor OX40 (CD134), was an agonistic, fully human IgG2 monoclonal antibody. Among the roughly 54 dose-escalation patients, about 19 had hepatocellular carcinoma, 15 or so melanoma, 9 renal cell carcinoma and 9 head and neck cancer. Intravenous ivuxolimab was administered to patients every 2 weeks at six dose levels: 0.01, 0.1, 0.3, 1.5, 3 and 10 mg/kg. The paper describes the monotherapy dose-escalation part (N of about 54 patients) of the phase I trial of ivuxolimab. In the dose-escalation cohort, 65% to 85% of patients were male, and the mean age was 60 years with a range of about 23 to 79. Three dose-escalation patients achieved partial responses, one with hepatocellular carcinoma and two with cutaneous melanoma. The point of sequencing TCRbeta in the periphery was to test whether ivuxolimab changed TCR sequence diversity and drove clonal T-cell expansion. Prior anti-PD-1, anti-PD-L1 or anti-CTLA-4 therapy was permitted, and checkpoint inhibitors had been received by roughly 40% of dose-escalation patients. The paper's findings and limits, for the study overall: Clonal expansion of both CD4+ and CD8+ blood T cells was observed from baseline to week 6 at doses 0.1 to 3.0 mg/kg. After ivuxolimab, CD8+ T cells had more expanded clones than CD4+ T cells on average. Low levels of normalized T-cell clonal expansion were also shown by some nonresponding patients. Partial responders in the 0.1-3.0 mg/kg groups had among the lowest normalized peripheral clonal expansion, especially among CD8+ T cells. The antigen specificity of the clonally expanded peripheral T cells was not determined.

The trial excluded patients who had a history of autoimmune disease or were on systemic immunosuppression. Peripheral blood for TCR sequencing was collected from all dose cohorts at baseline, on cycle 4 day 1, and on cycle 7 day 1. Samples came from an open-label, multicenter, first-in-human phase I dose-escalation trial of ivuxolimab. Adults with locally advanced or metastatic melanoma, renal cell, hepatocellular, or head and neck squamous cell carcinoma were enrolled in the trial. Before TCR sequencing, CD4+ and CD8+ T cells were separately sorted from peripheral blood. The germline V gene sets CDR1 to SNHLY and CDR2 to FYNNEI. The CDR3 spans 15 residues, from the cysteine through the phenylalanine. Only the CDR3 part of the read is kept: 45 bases, read in frame from the first base. At the junction V is shortened by 5 bases and J by 2 bases; bases outside the gene matches: 6. This clone was detected only once. Its antigen is unknown. Base qualities are not at hand, and no much larger clone is one base apart.

To sequence the TCRbeta CDR3 region, genomic DNA was isolated from the sorted cells. The immunoSEQ Assay was used for sequencing of TCRbeta CDR3 regions. TCRdb obtained this table from immuneACCESS and retained in-frame rearrangements with V and J assigned. These tables miss some clones; where compared with another copy, unresolved V genes account for less than half of the shortfall, and the remainder is unexplained. This sample has around 76,000 clones in its table, and 89% of those were observed once. The top ten clonotypes cover approximately 11% of the sample. The sample consisted of CD4+ or CD8+ T cells sorted from blood, taken in a trial of the OX40 agonist ivuxolimab. The sequence came from an adult with an advanced solid tumor such as melanoma, head and neck, liver or kidney cancer. This sequence uses TRBV2 and TRBJ2-5; 9 junctional bases match TRBD1. CDR3 sequence: CASSLQGAGQETQYF. The nucleotide sequence is given as TGTGCCAGCAGTTTACAGGGGGCAGGTCAAGAGACCCAGTACTTC.